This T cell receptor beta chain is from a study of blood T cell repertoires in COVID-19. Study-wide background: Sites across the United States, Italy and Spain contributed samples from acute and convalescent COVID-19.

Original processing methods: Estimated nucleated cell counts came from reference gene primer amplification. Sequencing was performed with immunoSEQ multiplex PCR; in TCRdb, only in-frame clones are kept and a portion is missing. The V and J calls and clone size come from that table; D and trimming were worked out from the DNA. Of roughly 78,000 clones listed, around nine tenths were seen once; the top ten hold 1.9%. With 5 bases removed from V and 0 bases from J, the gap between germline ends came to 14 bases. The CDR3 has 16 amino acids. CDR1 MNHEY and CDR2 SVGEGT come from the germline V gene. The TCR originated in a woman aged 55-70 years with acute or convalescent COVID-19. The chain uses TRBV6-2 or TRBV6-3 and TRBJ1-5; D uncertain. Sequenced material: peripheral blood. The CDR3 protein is CASSPTGGYSNQPQHF. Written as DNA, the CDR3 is TGTGCCAGCAGTCCCACGGGCGGGTATAGCAATCAGCCCCAGCATTTT.